Presented here are 19 T cell receptor beta chains from one specimen sequenced in a study of T cells in Graves' hyperthyroidism and ophthalmopathy. Amplified regions were TCR beta CDR3 sequences from RNA transcripts. The TCR CDR3 was amplified in a first-round RT-PCR using the HTBI primer set. TCRdb re-analysed the multiplex PCR reads in MiXCR, keeping a single row per CDR3 protein. The table has about 720,000 distinct CDR3 sequences, about 17% seen once. Sequencing used blood. The receptors come from a woman aged 50 to 60 with Graves' hyperthyroidism that later progressed to Graves' ophthalmopathy.

This clonotype was seen many times. This chain connects TRBV3-1 to TRBJ2-1; D ambiguous. V dropped 7 bases and J dropped 8 bases, with 15 bases sitting between them. Germline CDR1 is LGHDT and CDR2 is YNNKEL (reference sequence). The CDR3 totals 13 residues. CDR3 protein: CASTFLAGDEQFF. The CDR3 DNA is TGTGCCAGCACCTTCTTGGCCGGAGATGAGCAGTTCTTC.

This clonotype appeared a few times. This rearrangement joins TRBV7-9 to TRBJ2-4; a possible D gene is TRBD2 (6 bases). The CDR3 is 14 residues long. Trimming removed 1 base from V and 6 bases from J, with 10 bases in between. CDR1 is SEHNR, CDR2 FQNEAQ, per germline (reference sequence). CDR3: CASSLGAGLNIQYF. The CDR3 DNA is TGTGCCAGCAGCTTAGGTGCGGGATTAAACATTCAGTACTTC.

This clonotype was observed many times. The chain carries TRBV12-3 or TRBV12-4 and TRBJ2-6; D gene unclear. Trimming pared 3 bases from V and 0 bases from J, leaving 6 bases between. CDR3 size: 15 residues. The CDR3 DNA reads as TGTGCCAGCAGTTTCGGCGACTCTGGGGCCAACGTCCTGACTTTC. Its translation is CASSFGDSGANVLTF.

In regard to this clonotype: One end of the junction is discordant with germline, which a read error may explain. V and J are TRBV18 and TRBJ1-1; D remains unclear. Germline V gene data show CDR1 as KGHSH and CDR2 as LQKENI. The CDR3 loop spans 13 amino acids. The CDR3 nucleotides read TGTGCCAGCTCAGCAGTACCGAACCCTGAAGCTTTCTTT. Protein: CASSAVPNPEAFF.

There are a few counts of this clonotype. The genes are TRBV5-1 and TRBJ1-3; TRBD1 aligns across 7 bases. From germline, CDR1 is SGHRS and CDR2 YFSETQ. The CDR3 contains 17 residues. Germline trimming cut 0 bases from V and 0 bases from J; bases unmatched to any gene: 6. This CDR3 is CASSLGAGGPSGNTIYF. The CDR3 DNA reads as TGCGCCAGCAGCTTGGGGGCAGGGGGTCCCTCTGGAAACACCATATATTTT.

This chain joins TRBV11-1 and TRBJ2-2, with D uncertain. This CDR3 has 13 residues. Trimming removed 3 bases from V and 7 bases from J, with 9 bases in between. Germline assignment: CDR1 SGHAT and CDR2 FQDESV (reference sequence). This chain's CDR3 is CASSFLVNGELFF. The CDR3 DNA sequence: TGTGCCAGCAGCTTCTTGGTGAACGGGGAGCTGTTTTTT.

This clonotype occurred many times. CDR3 protein: CASSLVGEGGTEAFF. The DNA of the CDR3 is TGCGCCAGCAGCTTGGTCGGGGAAGGGGGCACTGAAGCTTTCTTT. This chain connects TRBV5-1 to TRBJ1-1; possible D gene TRBD1, 6 bases. Trimming left V 0 bases short and J 4 bases short, with 13 bases between. The germline gives CDR1 SGHRS, CDR2 YFSETQ. This CDR3 contains 15 residues. The full variable domain, completed using reference TRBV5-1 and TRBJ1-1, is KAGVTQTPRYLIKTRGQQVTLSCSPISGHRSVSWYQQTPGQGLQFLFEYFSETQRNKGNFPGRFSGRQFSNSRSEMNVSTLELGDSALYLCASSLVGEGGTEAFFGQGTRLTVV.

The table lists this clonotype with many counts. V usage is TRBV30 and J usage is TRBJ2-3, with 7 positions matching TRBD1. CDR1 GTSNPN and CDR2 SVGIG come from the germline V gene (reference sequence). The CDR3 length is 14 residues. After removal of 5 bases from V and 2 bases from J, the junction contained 7 bases not matched to a gene. As DNA, the CDR3 is TGTGCCTGGCAGACAGGGCCCGTCACAGATACGCAGTATTTT. Its protein is CAWQTGPVTDTQYF.

At least ten counts were recorded for this clonotype. The chain combines TRBV27 with TRBJ2-3, with 10 bases lining up with TRBD2. V lost 5 bases and J lost 6; bases outside the gene matches: 5. CDR1 is MNHEY, CDR2 SMNVEV, per germline (reference sequence). This CDR3 spans 14 amino acids. CDR3 region: CASSTSGTLDTQYF. CDR3 coding DNA: TGTGCCAGCAGTACTAGCGGGACCCTGGATACGCAGTATTTT.

J is TRBJ1-5 and V is TRBV20-1, with 11 bases fitting TRBD1. V shed 3 bases, J shed 2 bases, and the junction held 6 bases outside the gene matches. The CDR3 is 16 amino acids. Germline lookup yields CDR1 DFQATT and CDR2 SNEGSKA (reference sequence). The CDR3 region is CSASPGTGGGNQPQHF. CDR3 nucleotides: TGCAGTGCTAGCCCCGGGACAGGGGGTGGCAATCAGCCCCAGCATTTT.

This clonotype came up a few times. The rearrangement links TRBV20-1 to TRBJ2-5, with D tentatively TRBD2 (5 bases). With 4 bases removed from V and 7 bases from J, the gap between germline ends came to 10 bases. CDR1 is DFQATT, CDR2 SNEGSKA, per germline (reference sequence). The CDR3 has 11 amino acids. CDR3 residues: CSATRDGTQYF. Written as DNA, the CDR3 is TGCAGTGCTACCCGGGATGGGACCCAGTACTTC.

Many counts were recorded for this clonotype. The V and J genes are TRBV30 and TRBJ2-1, with 7 positions matching TRBD2. V shed 1 base and J 4 bases; nucleotides not matched to a gene: 4. Per germline, CDR1 GTSNPN and CDR2 SVGIG (reference sequence). CDR3 size: 14 residues. For the CDR3, the DNA is TGTGCCTGGAGTGCAACTAGCGCTTACAATGAGCAGTTCTTC. It translates to CAWSATSAYNEQFF.

This clonotype is a singleton in its sample. The junction departs from the called germline gene at one end, perhaps through a read error. This chain joins TRBV5-6 and TRBJ1-1, with TRBD1 matching over 9 bases. Germline V CDR1 and CDR2: SGHDT, YYEEEE. The CDR3 runs 13 residues. CDR3 region: CANSRDRVTEAFF. DNA of the CDR3: TGTGCCAACAGCAGGGACAGGGTCACTGAAGCTTTCTTT.

The chain couples TRBV20-1 to TRBJ1-1, with 9 bases that match TRBD1. J gave up 9 bases and V 6 bases, and 8 bases lay outside the gene matches. The germline V gene has CDR1 DFQATT and CDR2 SNEGSKA (reference sequence). The CDR3 is made up of 12 amino acids. DNA for the CDR3: TGCAGTGCCAGGGACAGGGCCGCAAAAGCTTTCTTT. It encodes CSARDRAAKAFF.

This clonotype has only a few counts. The chain uses TRBV5-1 and TRBJ2-7; D may be TRBD1 or TRBD2 (5 bases each). V was trimmed by 4 bases and J by 3 bases, leaving 17 bases between them. The germline CDR1 and CDR2 sequences are SGHRS and YFSETQ. The CDR3 sequence is 15 residues long. The CDR3 reads CASSPGPQGHYEQYF. The CDR3 coding sequence is TGCGCCAGCAGCCCGGGACCGCAAGGCCACTACGAGCAGTACTTC.

This clonotype was observed a handful of times. This rearrangement joins TRBV5-1 to TRBJ1-5; TRBD1 matches at 8 bases. Germline V gene data show CDR1 as SGHRS and CDR2 as YFSETQ. This CDR3 comprises 15 residues. The J segment lost 4 bases and the V segment lost 4 bases, leaving 7 bases of the junction unmatched. The CDR3 spells CASSLQGDRNQPQHF. In DNA, the CDR3 is TGCGCCAGCAGCCTACAGGGGGATCGAAATCAGCCCCAGCATTTT.

The V call is TRBV20-1, the J call TRBJ1-1; D is unresolved. Trimming pared 0 bases from V and 1 base from J, leaving 9 bases between. The CDR3 is 14 amino acids. The germline V gene has CDR1 DFQATT and CDR2 SNEGSKA (reference sequence). CDR3 nucleotide sequence: TGCAGTGCTAGAGATGTGAGAAGGAACACTGAAGCTTTCTTT. Its protein product is CSARDVRRNTEAFF.

This clonotype has ten or more counts. J is TRBJ1-2 and V is TRBV3-1; D perhaps matches TRBD1 (5 bases). Trimming took 4 bases from V and 10 from J, leaving 19 bases between them. The germline V gene has CDR1 LGHDT and CDR2 YNNKEL (reference sequence). The CDR3 sequence is 14 residues long. In nucleotides, the CDR3 is TGTGCCAGCAGCCTGGGACGAGATTTAACCGTCTACACCTTC. Translated: CASSLGRDLTVYTF.

Details on this clonotype: A read error may explain this, as a much larger clone is one base away. This sequence joins TRBV2 and TRBJ2-5, with 12 nucleotides matching TRBD2. Germline values: CDR1 SNHLY, CDR2 FYNNEI. The CDR3 is made up of 18 amino acids. In DNA form, the CDR3 reads TGTGCCAGCAGTGAAGGGACAGGACTAGCGGGGAACCAAGAGGCCCAGTACTTC. Amino acid sequence: CASSEGTGLAGNQEAQYF.